This T cell receptor beta chain comes out of a study of CD8 T cells in ankylosing spondylitis listed by TCRdb under 2017. Notes on the research overall: To find TCR variants linked to disease, the study profiled T cell receptor beta repertoires in ankylosing spondylitis patients and healthy donors. The whole study cohort included 85 to 120 healthy donors and around 24 ankylosing spondylitis patients. Peripheral blood was sampled, and synovial fluid was additionally collected from ankylosing spondylitis patients. General findings and caveats noted by the study authors: Some motif variants were previously reported in synovial fluid and blood of reactive arthritis patients, suggesting common disease-initiation mechanisms. The disease-linked clones were reported to be significantly enriched in matched synovial fluid samples from ankylosing spondylitis patients. Blood from ankylosing spondylitis patients appeared to be characterized by a TCR beta motif made up of seven or eight highly homologous amino acid variants. The disease-linked clones showed a CD8+ phenotype and occurred at relatively low frequencies in peripheral blood.

The CDR3 runs 18 amino acids, cysteine and phenylalanine included. Just CDR3 DNA is preserved here, 54 bases in frame from base 1. At the junction V is shortened by 8 bases and J by 2 bases; bases outside the gene matches: 14. The germline V gene (reference sequence) provides CDR1 MNHEY and CDR2 SMNVEV. The reads were generated on an Illumina HiSeq 2500. Quantitative 5'-RACE with molecular barcodes was the method used to prepare the TCR beta libraries. The source study handled its data this way. A new computational method based on a probabilistic model of VDJ rearrangement was used to identify disease-linked TCR variants. TCRdb redid the processing of the public reads, applying fastp at Q25 and MiXCR, and retained in-frame beta chains. Each CDR3 protein appears once, grouped with its most common genes and DNA. The V and J calls and clone size are TCRdb's, not the authors'. The sample table shows some 400,000 distinct CDR3 sequences, and under 25% are seen once. The ten top clones hold around 16% of the sample.

On this clonotype itself: Its antigen is not yet known. Base-call qualities are not available, and no considerably larger clone is one nucleotide away.

The TCR was taken from a male donor with ankylosing spondylitis. The chain joins TRBV27 to TRBJ2-3; TRBD2 fits 12 bases in the junction. The sample comprised blood, either unsorted or a sorted T cell fraction (not recorded which). Here is the DNA: TGTGCCAGCGGGAAACTAGCGGGAGGTCCGCTTATCACAGATACGCAGTATTTT. Translated, it gives CASGKLAGGPLITDTQYF.